This T cell receptor beta chain was retrieved from a study of blood T cells in healthy people across ages. Regarding the study as a whole: Diversity was higher, and naive CD4+ cells more numerous, in long-lived donors than in aged donors.

Together with a sample-barcoded 5' primer, a J-beta primer mix was included in a second PCR lasting roughly 6 to 12 cycles. TCRdb recomputed calls from the 5' RACE reads with MiXCR, one row per CDR3 protein. The sample includes 700,000 to 850,000 distinct CDR3 sequences, about 36% seen only once; the top ten take 10% to 15%. A remark on this clonotype: What it recognizes is unknown.

There were at least 5.5 micrograms of total RNA extracted from every sample. The V gene end was trimmed by 0 bases and the J gene end by 6 bases; junction bases not matched to a gene: 6. The CDR3 spans 15 residues. Germline CDR1 LGHNA, CDR2 YNFKEQ. The clonotype originates from a man aged 18-30 years in good health. The chain joins TRBV4-2 to TRBJ2-7; 9 bases match TRBD1. The sequencing input was blood. The CDR3 loop reads CASSQDGDRVREQYF. CDR3 DNA: TGTGCCAGCAGCCAAGACGGGGACAGGGTTCGCGAGCAGTACTTC.